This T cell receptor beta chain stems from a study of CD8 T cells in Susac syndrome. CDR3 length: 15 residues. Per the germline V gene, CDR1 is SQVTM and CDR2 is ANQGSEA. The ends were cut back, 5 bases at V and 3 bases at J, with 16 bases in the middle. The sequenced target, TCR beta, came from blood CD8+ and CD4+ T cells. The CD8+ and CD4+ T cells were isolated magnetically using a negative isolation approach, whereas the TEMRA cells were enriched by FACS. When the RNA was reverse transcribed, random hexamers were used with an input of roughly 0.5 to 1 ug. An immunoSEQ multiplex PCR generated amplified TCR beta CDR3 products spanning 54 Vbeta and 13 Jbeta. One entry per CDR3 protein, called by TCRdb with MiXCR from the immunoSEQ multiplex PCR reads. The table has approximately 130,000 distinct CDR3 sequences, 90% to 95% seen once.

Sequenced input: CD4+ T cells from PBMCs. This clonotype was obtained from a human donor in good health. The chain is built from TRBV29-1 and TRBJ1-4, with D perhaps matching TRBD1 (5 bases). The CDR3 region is CSVSGAPGANEKLFF. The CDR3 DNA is TGCAGCGTTTCTGGGGCGCCCGGAGCTAATGAAAAACTGTTTTTT.